The rows below give T cell receptor beta chains drawn from one sample of a study of cytotoxic CD8 clonotypes in ibrutinib-treated CLL. Sequenced by immunoSEQ multiplex PCR; TCRdb stores in-frame clones only, minus some. The sample consists of 40,000 to 60,000 clones, about half of them appearing once. Sequencing was performed on PBMCs, taken after 12 months of ibrutinib treatment. The origin of the receptors is a human donor with chronic lymphocytic leukemia. Both conserved end residues are part of each CDR3. D genes are given only for firm matches. Expanded clones are given a class, and other clones once, few, many or no size at all.

TRBV14,TRBD2,TRBJ2-1,-,TGTGCCAGCGGGGAGACTAGCGGGACGAATGAGCAGTTCTTC,CASGETSGTNEQFF
TRBV2,-,TRBJ1-3,-,TGTGCCAGCAGTGGGAGAAACAAACGGGGTGGAAACACCATATATTTT,CASSGRNKRGGNTIYF
TRBV9,-,TRBJ2-7,-,TGTGCCAGCAGCGTCGCCCCGACTATCCCCTACGAGCAGTACTTC,CASSVAPTIPYEQYF
TRBV2,-,TRBJ2-7,-,TGTGCCAGCAGTGAGGGTCCCCACGAGCAGTACTTC,CASSEGPHEQYF
TRBV28,-,TRBJ1-2,few,TGTGCCAGCAGTTTCGTGGCTAACTATGGCTACACCTTC,CASSFVANYGYTF
TRBV5-8,TRBD2,TRBJ2-7,-,TGTGCCACCGGTAGGGGAGGGAGAGGCAAAAGCTACGAGCAGTACTTC,CATGRGGRGKSYEQYF
TRBV27,TRBD2,TRBJ2-1,-,TGTGCCAGCAGTTCCCCGGGGCTAGCGGGGTACAATGAGCAGTTCTTC,CASSSPGLAGYNEQFF
TRBV30,TRBD2,TRBJ2-5,-,TGTGCCTGGAGATTGGCGGGAGGGGAGACCCAGTACTTC,CAWRLAGGETQYF
TRBV28,TRBD2,TRBJ2-6,-,TGTGCCGCTCTAGCGGGAGGTGGTGGGGCCAACGTCCTGACTTTC,CAALAGGGGANVLTF
TRBV20-1,-,TRBJ2-3,-,TGCAGTGCTACAGGGTCAGATACGCAGTATTTT,CSATGSDTQYF
TRBV5-1,-,TRBJ2-7,-,TGCGCCAGCAGTCAACGGTTAGGAGTGCAGTACTTC,CASSQRLGVQYF
TRBV2,-,TRBJ1-4,few,TGTGCCAGCAGTATAGGACAGACTAATGAAAAACTGTTTTTT,CASSIGQTNEKLFF
TRBV5-6,-,TRBJ1-4,once,TGTGCCAGCAGCTTCGAACAGGGCAATGAAAAACTGTTTTTT,CASSFEQGNEKLFF
TRBV7-2,TRBD2,TRBJ2-1,-,TGTGCCAGCAGCTTAGCGGTGACTAGCGGCGTCAATGAGCAGTTCTTC,CASSLAVTSGVNEQFF
TRBV7-2,-,TRBJ1-1,-,TGTGCCAGCAGCTTTATTCAGGGGTTGGCTTTCTTT,CASSFIQGLAFF
TRBV29-1,-,TRBJ2-7,few,TGCAGCGTTGGGCCCACGAGCTCCTACGAGCAGTACTTC,CSVGPTSSYEQYF
TRBV4-1,TRBD2,TRBJ2-5,-,TGCGCCAGCAGCCAACCCGGACTAGCGGGAGTTGAGACCCAGTACTTC,CASSQPGLAGVETQYF
TRBV18,TRBD2,TRBJ2-3,-,TGTGCCAGCTCACCTCGGACTAGCGGCACAGATACGCAGTATTTT,CASSPRTSGTDTQYF
TRBV2,-,TRBJ1-1,-,TGTGCCAGCAAAAGGGGTCTTGAAGCTTTCTTT,CASKRGLEAFF
TRBV4-1,-,TRBJ2-2,-,TGCGCCAGCAGCCGATCGCATAGCGGAGACACCGGGGAGCTGTTTTTT,CASSRSHSGDTGELFF
TRBV7-2,-,TRBJ1-4,few,TGTGCCAGCACCCTAAGAGGGGTTAATGAAAAACTGTTTTTT,CASTLRGVNEKLFF
TRBV7-8,TRBD2,TRBJ2-1,many,TGTGCCAGCAGCTTCGGGCTAGCGGGAGGCATCCCCTACAATGAGCAGTTCTTC,CASSFGLAGGIPYNEQFF
TRBV7-8,TRBD1,TRBJ1-5,-,TGTGCCAGCAGCTATTCCCGGGACAGGGGGCATAAAGTCAATCAGCCCCAGCATTTT,CASSYSRDRGHKVNQPQHF
TRBV5-1,-,TRBJ2-3,-,TGCGCCAGCAGCTTCATGAGGGTCCCAGATACGCAGTATTTT,CASSFMRVPDTQYF
TRBV20-1,-,TRBJ2-3,-,TGCAGTGCCTTAGACACAGATACGCAGTATTTT,CSALDTDTQYF
TRBV19,TRBD1,TRBJ1-2,-,TGTGCCAGTAGTACCTCCGGGACAGCATATTATTTTAACTATGGCTACACCTTC,CASSTSGTAYYFNYGYTF
TRBV18,-,TRBJ2-2,-,TGTGCCAGCTCACTGGACAGAGTGAATACAGGGGAGCTGTTTTTT,CASSLDRVNTGELFF
TRBV10-2,TRBD1,TRBJ2-6,once,TGCGCCAGCAGGGACGGACAGGGGGTGAGTGGGGCCAACGTCCTGACTTTC,CASRDGQGVSGANVLTF
TRBV29-1,TRBD1,TRBJ2-1,once,TGCAGCGTTGTAGGACAGGGGTGGAATGAGCAGTTCTTC,CSVVGQGWNEQFF
TRBV28,TRBD1,TRBJ2-7,-,TGTGCCAGCAGTTGGGACAGGGGTCAATACGAGCAGTACTTC,CASSWDRGQYEQYF
TRBV11-2,-,TRBJ1-1,-,TGTGCCAGCAGCTCCGGGACGGTTAACACTGAAGCTTTCTTT,CASSSGTVNTEAFF
TRBV19,TRBD1,TRBJ2-4,few,TGTGCCAGTACCGGACAGGGGGCGGCCAAAAACATTCAGTACTTC,CASTGQGAAKNIQYF
TRBV5-1,-,TRBJ1-2,-,TGCGCCAGCAGCTTGTACGGCTCGGGCTACACCTTC,CASSLYGSGYTF
TRBV30,TRBD1,TRBJ2-2,-,TGTGCCTGGACCCGGGACAGGGCTGAGGAGCTGTTTTTT,CAWTRDRAEELFF
TRBV5-1,-,TRBJ2-1,-,TGCGCCAGCAGCTTGGCAACTAGCCGGGAGCAGTTCTTC,CASSLATSREQFF
TRBV6-1,TRBD1,TRBJ1-6,-,TGTGCCAGCCGCAGGGGGCTTAATTCACCCCTCCACTTT,CASRRGLNSPLHF
TRBV9,-,TRBJ2-7,few,TGTGCCAGCAGCGTATGGGGCGCGGGCGAGCAGTACTTC,CASSVWGAGEQYF
TRBV9,TRBD2,TRBJ2-3,few,TGTGCCAGCAGCCCCTTGACGGGAGGGGCAACAGATACGCAGTATTTT,CASSPLTGGATDTQYF
TRBV10-3,-,TRBJ1-3,-,TGTGCCATCAGTGGGACTCTGGGGGGAAACACCATATATTTT,CAISGTLGGNTIYF
TRBV5-7,TRBD1,TRBJ2-2,-,TGTGCCAGCAGTCCCCGGACAGGGGTCACCGGGGAGCTGTTTTTT,CASSPRTGVTGELFF
TRBV18,TRBD1,TRBJ2-5,once,TGTGCCAGCTCACGGGACAGGGGGTCGGAGACCCAGTACTTC,CASSRDRGSETQYF
TRBV9,-,TRBJ2-1,-,TGTGCCAGCAGCGTAGCTATGGACAGCTCCTACAATGAGCAGTTCTTC,CASSVAMDSSYNEQFF
TRBV11-2,TRBD1,TRBJ2-5,-,TGTGCCAGCAGCGCCGGGACAGGGTTGGGGACCCAGTACTTC,CASSAGTGLGTQYF
TRBV9,-,TRBJ1-4,-,TGTGCCAGCAGCGTGGGGCCCGCAACTAATGAAAAACTGTTTTTT,CASSVGPATNEKLFF
TRBV29-1,-,TRBJ2-1,-,TGCAGCGTTGTGGCCAATGAGCAGTTCTTC,CSVVANEQFF
TRBV7-9,-,TRBJ1-1,-,TGTGCCAGCAGCTTAGGACAGGTTAACACTGAAGCTTTCTTT,CASSLGQVNTEAFF
TRBV18,-,TRBJ1-4,-,TGTGCCAGCTCAACACAGTCAGGCAACGAAAAACTGTTTTTT,CASSTQSGNEKLFF
TRBV4-1,TRBD2,TRBJ2-1,-,TGCGCCAGCAGCCACCTTGCCTTGGCGGGAGGGAACAATGAGCAGTTCTTC,CASSHLALAGGNNEQFF
TRBV5-6,-,TRBJ2-7,few,TGTGCCAGCAGTTCCAGGGGCTACGAGCAGTACTTC,CASSSRGYEQYF
TRBV5-1,-,TRBJ2-2,once,TGCGCCAGCAGCCCCATAATCGCACAAAACACCGGGGAGCTGTTTTTT,CASSPIIAQNTGELFF
TRBV5-6,-,TRBJ1-1,few,TGTGCCAGCAGCTCTAGACGTCTGAACACTGAAGCTTTCTTT,CASSSRRLNTEAFF
TRBV19,-,TRBJ2-7,once,TGTGCCAGTAGTCCAAATCCCCCTACCTACGAGCAGTACTTC,CASSPNPPTYEQYF
TRBV7-8,TRBD2,TRBJ2-7,-,TGTGCCAGCAGCTTTTTCGGGAGGGGCACCTACGAGCAGTACTTC,CASSFFGRGTYEQYF
TRBV6-6,-,TRBJ2-1,few,TGTGCCAGCAGTTACACTTACAATGAGCAGTTCTTC,CASSYTYNEQFF
TRBV5-5,-,TRBJ1-1,-,TGTGCCAGCAGCTTGCTCGAACGAGCTTTCTTT,CASSLLERAFF